This T cell receptor beta chain was obtained from a study of T cell responses to AZD1222 COVID-19 vaccine. Clones were sequenced by immunoSEQ multiplex PCR, and TCRdb holds only the in-frame ones, with some missing. Of 120,000 to 150,000 clones in the sample, around 88% were seen once. A word on this clone: Its target is not known.

Whole-study results and caveats: There were mostly white British donors and more females than males, and clonal diversity was possibly underestimated. Dominant CD4 TCR responses targeted spike regions 160-218 and 743-854. Nearly half of unique spike-specific TCRs reportedly avoided B.1.351 and B.1.1.7 mutated regions.

V lost 5 bases and J 1 base, leaving 11 bases between the germline ends. CDR1 is SGHTA and CDR2 is FQGTGA in the germline V gene. The CDR3 contains 15 residues. V and J are TRBV7-3 and TRBJ2-2; D is possibly TRBD1 (6 bases). This sample comprised peripheral blood, obtained on day 0 of AZD1222 vaccination. The clonotype originates from an adult in good health. In DNA form, the CDR3 reads TGTGCCAGCAGCATATTGGGACAGAACACCGGGGAGCTGTTTTTT. Protein: CASSILGQNTGELFF.